The next 19 T cell receptor beta chains were all read from a single sample in a study of cytomegalovirus exposure and HLA in healthy donors. 13 Jbeta primers and 60 Vbeta primers were used for the PCR. Data came from immunoSEQ multiplex PCR; TCRdb stores just in-frame clones and leaves some out. Found here are roughly 200,000 clones, 76% of them singletons; the top ten hold 0.6% to 0.65%. Sequencing was carried out using PBMCs. The receptor set was obtained from a man between 18 and 35 years old in good health and CMV-seronegative.

The chain combines TRBV11-3 with TRBJ2-7; D is unclear. This CDR3 is 11 amino acids long. Germline V gives CDR1 SGHNT, CDR2 YENEEA. With 2 bases removed from V and 4 bases from J, the gap between germline ends came to 3 bases. The CDR3: CASSLYYEQYF. CDR3 bases: TGTGCCAGCAGCTTATATTACGAGCAGTACTTC.

V usage is TRBV28 and J usage is TRBJ1-2, with 7 bases lining up with TRBD1. Germline V gene data show CDR1 as MDHEN and CDR2 as SYDVKM. The CDR3 contains 13 residues. The V and J ends lost 8 bases and 2 bases, in that order; junction bases with no gene match: 5. Written as DNA, the CDR3 is TGTGCCAGCCGACAGGGAATCAACTATGGCTACACCTTC. It codes for CASRQGINYGYTF.

The V call is TRBV7-6, the J call TRBJ2-1; possibly TRBD2 for D (5 bases). The CDR3 totals 16 residues. Germline loops: CDR1 SGHVS, CDR2 FNYEAQ. Trimming removed 0 bases from V and 5 bases from J, with 14 bases in between. The DNA for the CDR3 is TGTGCCAGCAGCTTAGCCTTACTAGGCGTCAACAATGAGCAGTTCTTC. Its protein product is CASSLALLGVNNEQFF.

The chain carries TRBV7-2 and TRBJ1-4, with D maybe TRBD1 (6 bases). The CDR3 has 13 residues. Germline V gene data show CDR1 as SGHTA and CDR2 as FQGNSA. V was shortened by 4 bases and J by 11 bases, with 14 bases between the two germline ends. In DNA, the CDR3 is TGTGCCAGCAGCTCGAGGACAGTGGGTAAACTGTTTTTT. It translates to CASSSRTVGKLFF.

The chain employs TRBV27 and TRBJ2-5; weak D call: TRBD2 (5 bases). Germline V CDR1 and CDR2: MNHEY, SMNVEV (reference sequence). With 8 bases removed from V and 1 base from J, the gap between germline ends came to 11 bases. The CDR3 contains 13 residues. In nucleotides, the CDR3 is TGTGCCAGCCGAACTAGAGGCCAAGAGACCCAGTACTTC. As protein: CASRTRGQETQYF.

As to this clone: Distinct nucleotide sequences in the sample also encode this CDR3. V gene TRBV9 combines with J gene TRBJ2-7; 9 bases fit TRBD2. The CDR3 loop spans 15 amino acids. With 0 bases clipped from V and 3 bases from J, the junction kept 4 bases outside the gene matches. Germline assignment: CDR1 SGDLS and CDR2 YYNGEE. CDR3 residues: CASSVGSSGSYEQYF. As DNA, the CDR3 is TGTGCCAGCAGCGTAGGAAGTAGCGGGAGCTACGAGCAGTACTTC.

The J gene is TRBJ2-7, the V gene TRBV7-6; D unclear. Germline CDR1 reads SGHVS; CDR2 reads FNYEAQ. This CDR3 region has 15 residues. V lost 0 bases and J lost 2, with 11 bases in between. The DNA of the CDR3 is TGTGCCAGCAGCTTAGCGTACGGAGAGCCCTACGAGCAGTACTTC. It is translated as CASSLAYGEPYEQYF. The full variable domain, with the rest looked up from reference TRBV7-6 and TRBJ2-7, is GAGVSQSPRYKVTKRGQDVALRCDPISGHVSLYWYRQALGQGPEFLTYFNYEAQQDKSGLPNDRFSAERPEGSISTLTIQRTEQRDSAMYRCASSLAYGEPYEQYFGPGTRLTVT.

In its sample, this clone was seen a few times. The V call is TRBV5-1, the J call TRBJ2-1; TRBD2 aligns across 8 bases. The CDR3 has 15 residues. V dropped 4 bases and J dropped 6; count of bases not matched to a gene: 9. The germline V gene has CDR1 SGHRS and CDR2 YFSETQ. Here the CDR3 reads CASSPRWREANEQFF. The CDR3 DNA sequence: TGCGCCAGCAGCCCCCGGTGGCGGGAGGCCAATGAGCAGTTCTTC.

The rearrangement links TRBV7-2 to TRBJ2-7, with no clear D. The germline V gene encodes CDR1 SGHTA and CDR2 FQGNSA. Trimming took off 3 bases at V and 5 bases at J, with 11 bases between the two ends. The CDR3 is 13 amino acids. The CDR3 sequence is CASSFYIDNEQYF. Written as DNA, the CDR3 is TGTGCCAGCAGCTTCTATATCGACAACGAGCAGTACTTC.

The CDR3 sequence is CASSPDLAGHNEQFF. DNA of the CDR3: TGTGCCAGCAGCCCGGACCTAGCGGGTCACAATGAGCAGTTCTTC. The rearrangement uses TRBV28 and TRBJ2-1, with 8 bases that match TRBD2. The V segment lost 6 bases and the J segment 5 bases; nucleotides outside the gene matches: 9. The CDR3 is made up of 15 amino acids. CDR1 is MDHEN, CDR2 SYDVKM, per germline.

The gene calls are TRBV4-1 and TRBJ1-5; D is ambiguous. Trimming pared 1 base from V and 2 bases from J, leaving 12 bases between. Germline V lookup: CDR1 MGHRA, CDR2 YSYEKL. CDR3 length: 16 amino acids. The CDR3 sequence: CASSQAPGPGNQPQHF. In nucleotides, the CDR3 is TGCGCCAGCAGCCAAGCCCCGGGTCCGGGCAATCAGCCCCAGCATTTT.

This sequence joins TRBV6-1 and TRBJ1-2; D is undetermined. Trimming took off 3 bases at V and 4 bases at J, with 6 bases between the two ends. CDR1 is MNHNS, CDR2 SASEGT, per germline. The CDR3 covers 12 residues. CDR3 region: CASSERSYGYTF. For the CDR3, the DNA is TGTGCCAGCAGTGAGAGGAGCTATGGCTACACCTTC.

This chain connects TRBV6-1 to TRBJ2-7, with D unclear. Trimming removed 8 bases from V and 3 bases from J, with 17 bases in between. Germline CDR1 reads MNHNS; CDR2 reads SASEGT. The length of the CDR3 is 14 residues. Written as DNA, the CDR3 is TGTGCCAGCCACCGACGTCCGCCGGGCTACGAGCAGTACTTC. Protein sequence: CASHRRPPGYEQYF.

The CDR3 DNA sequence: TGCAGCGTTTATCAGGGGGCAGGTCAGCCCCAGCATTTT. Its protein is CSVYQGAGQPQHF. The rearrangement joins TRBV29-1 to TRBJ1-5, with TRBD1 matching over 8 bases. The CDR3 spans 13 residues. The germline V gene encodes CDR1 SQVTM and CDR2 ANQGSEA. With V trimmed by 5 bases and J by 6 bases, 6 bases remained unmatched.

There are a few counts of this clone. The rearrangement links TRBV6-1 to TRBJ1-5, with TRBD1 matching 10 bases. This CDR3 has 13 amino acids. The V gene's germline CDR1 is MNHNS and CDR2 SASEGT. With V trimmed by 5 bases and J by 8 bases, 3 bases remained unmatched. The CDR3 sequence is CASSRDRGEPQHF. The CDR3 DNA follows: TGTGCCAGCAGTCGGGACAGGGGAGAGCCCCAGCATTTT.

The chain uses TRBV30 and TRBJ1-5; D perhaps matches TRBD1 (6 bases). From germline, CDR1 is GTSNPN and CDR2 SVGIG (reference sequence). The CDR3 spans 13 residues. The V gene lost 5 bases and the J gene lost 4 bases, with 12 bases spanning the gap. The CDR3 nucleotides are TGTGCCTGGGGGGAACAGGGAAATCAGCCCCAGCATTTT. Translating it yields CAWGEQGNQPQHF.

This chain connects TRBV28 to TRBJ2-5; 8 positions match TRBD2. V shed 6 bases and J 5 bases; nucleotides not matched to a gene: 11. From germline, CDR1 is MDHEN and CDR2 SYDVKM. The length of the CDR3 is 15 residues. The CDR3: CASSTLGRAGETQYF. The CDR3 DNA reads TGTGCCAGCAGCACGCTCGGGAGGGCAGGGGAGACCCAGTACTTC.

The chain recombines TRBV28 with TRBJ2-7; TRBD2 might be the D (6 bases). Between the trimmed V and J ends, which lost 4 bases and 0 bases, there was a span of 7 bases. The CDR3 runs 13 residues. Germline V gives CDR1 MDHEN, CDR2 SYDVKM. CDR3 DNA: TGTGCCAGCAGTTCGACTAGCTCCTACGAGCAGTACTTC. Translation gives CASSSTSSYEQYF.

The rearrangement links TRBV13 to TRBJ2-2, with TRBD2 identical over 14 bases. There are 18 residues in the CDR3. The V segment lost 5 bases and the J segment 1 base; nucleotides outside the gene matches: 6. Germline V gene lookup returns CDR1 PRHDT and CDR2 FYEKMQ (reference sequence). The CDR3 is CASSPGLAGAVNTGELFF. CDR3 DNA: TGTGCCAGCAGCCCGGGACTAGCGGGAGCCGTGAACACCGGGGAGCTGTTTTTT. Full variable domain (outside the CDR3, taken from reference TRBV13 and TRBJ2-2): AAGVIQSPRHLIKEKRETATLKCYPIPRHDTVYWYQQGPGQDPQFLISFYEKMQSDKGSIPDRFSAQQFSDYHSELNMSSLELGDSALYFCASSPGLAGAVNTGELFFGEGSRLTVL.